The text below deals with one T cell receptor (beta chain). Germline values: CDR1 GTSNPN, CDR2 SVGIG (reference sequence). This CDR3 region has 12 residues. V shed 2 bases and J shed 2 bases, with 5 bases lying between them. This record belongs to a study of T cells in localized non-small cell lung cancer. The method was immunoSEQ multiplex PCR; TCRdb's version includes in-frame clones alone and lacks a portion of them. The table records fewer than 25,000 clones, 85% to 90% of them present only once. The sample in question was peripheral blood, obtained before any cancer treatment. V usage is TRBV30 and J usage is TRBJ2-3, with D hard to call. The origin of this receptor is a male donor at least 60 years old with stage I squamous cell lung carcinoma. Here the CDR3 DNA reads TGTGCCTGGAGTACCGTCACAGATACGCAGTATTTT. Protein product: CAWSTVTDTQYF.